A single sample is the source of the 10 T cell receptor beta chains below, sequenced in a study of tumor and adjacent non-tumor tissue in lung cancer. TCRbeta libraries were built with three rounds of nested PCR, modified from ARM-PCR. In TCRdb, the multiplex PCR reads were re-called with MiXCR into one record per CDR3 protein. This table holds around 70,000 distinct CDR3 sequences, roughly 73% found once. No cell sorting was done before RNA was extracted from the tissue. The sequenced material came from lung tumor tissue. Receptors originate from a man in his 60s with non-small cell lung cancer.

V is TRBV20-1 and J is TRBJ2-3; TRBD2 is a possible D gene (6 bases). The ends were cut back, 7 bases at V and 4 bases at J, with 21 bases in the middle. In germline, CDR1 is DFQATT, CDR2 SNEGSKA (reference sequence). The CDR3 is 15 residues long. This chain's CDR3 is CSGVRWDFRADTQYF. As DNA, the CDR3 is TGCAGTGGTGTACGGTGGGACTTTCGCGCAGATACGCAGTATTTT.

The chain has TRBV6-5 and TRBJ2-7, with 8 bases lining up with TRBD1. The CDR3 loop spans 16 amino acids. Germline CDR1 MNHEY, CDR2 SVGAGI. V was pared by 7 bases and J by 3 bases, with 14 bases of the junction left unmatched. The CDR3 sequence: CASMPDRGRQFYEQYF. The CDR3 nucleotides are TGTGCCAGCATGCCTGACAGGGGTCGACAATTCTACGAGCAGTACTTC.

As regards this clonotype: One end of the junction does not line up with germline, which may come from a read error. The chain's CDR3 is CAISEGGWRIDMQYF. CDR3 nucleotides: TGTGCCATCAGTGAAGGGGGGTGGAGGATAGATATGCAGTATTTT. J is TRBJ2-3 and V is TRBV10-3; TRBD1 or TRBD2 may be the D gene (6 bases each). Germline values: CDR1 ENHRY, CDR2 SYGVKD. This CDR3 contains 15 residues.

To note about this clonotype: Compared with germline, one end of the junction differs, possibly owing to a read error. The rearrangement links TRBV6-5 to TRBJ2-5; D tentatively fits TRBD1 or TRBD2 (5 bases each). The germline V gene encodes CDR1 MNHEY and CDR2 SVGAGI. CDR3 length: 14 amino acids. The CDR3 region has the DNA TGTGCCAGCAGCCCGTCCCGGGGCGAAGAGACACAGTACTTC. Translation: CASSPSRGEETQYF.

This clonotype was found a few times. One end of the junction fails to match germline, which may point to a read error. The J gene is TRBJ2-6, the V gene TRBV28; tentative D call: TRBD1 (5 bases). There are 15 residues in the CDR3. The germline V gene has CDR1 MDHEN and CDR2 SYDVKM. The CDR3: CASSTSTSGANVLTF. In nucleotides, the CDR3 is TGTGCCAGCAGTACGAGCACCTCTGGGGCCAACGTACTGACTTTC.

The V call is TRBV29-1, the J call TRBJ1-1, with D possibly matching TRBD1 (5 bases). The germline CDR1 and CDR2 sequences are SQVTM and ANQGSEA. The CDR3 covers 13 residues. The CDR3 DNA reads as TGCAGTACCTCGGCAGTGGGGGACACTGAAGCTTTCTTT. It codes for CSTSAVGDTEAFF.

As regards this clonotype: One end of the junction varies from germline; a read error may be responsible. The chain uses TRBV6-2 or TRBV6-3 and TRBJ2-1, with 7 bases that match TRBD1. CDR1 MNHEY and CDR2 SVGEGT come from the germline V gene. This CDR3 region has 14 residues. The CDR3 protein is CANSRQGSYDEQFF. CDR3 DNA sequence: TGTGCCAATAGTAGACAGGGCTCCTACGATGAGCAGTTCTTC.

The chain uses TRBV6-2 or TRBV6-3 and TRBJ2-7, with unresolved D. CDR1 MNHEY and CDR2 SVGEGT come from the germline V gene. CDR3 size: 12 residues. With 7 bases removed from V and 7 bases from J, the gap between germline ends came to 14 bases. The CDR3 spells CASNPRLYEQYF. The CDR3 DNA is TGTGCCAGCAACCCGAGACTCTATGAGCAGTACTTC.

This clonotype was counted at least ten times. The chain employs TRBV20-1 and TRBJ1-5; D unclear. The germline V and J ends were trimmed by 3 bases and 5 bases, with 14 bases remaining between them. Germline V gene lookup returns CDR1 DFQATT and CDR2 SNEGSKA (reference sequence). The CDR3 has 14 residues. CDR3 in DNA: TGCAGTGCTAGTGTCTCAGGAGACTATCAGCCCCAGCATTTT. Translating gives CSASVSGDYQPQHF.

This clonotype appeared once. The junction departs from germline at one end; a sequencing error may be responsible. V is TRBV5-1 and J is TRBJ2-1; the D is unclear. Germline assignment: CDR1 SGHRS and CDR2 YFSETQ. This CDR3 is built from 16 residues. The CDR3 DNA reads TGCGCCAGCAGCCCGTCTTTGGCCCCGGGCTACAATAAGCAGTTCTTC. As protein: CASSPSLAPGYNKQFF.